Each of the 26 T cell receptor beta chains below was sequenced from the same sample in a study of CD8+ T cells in alopecia areata. In each case, RNA was isolated and then reverse transcribed into cDNA as the sequencing template. Sequenced by immunoSEQ multiplex PCR; TCRdb stores in-frame clones only, minus some. The sample carries some 110,000 clones, about 60% recorded once. Treatment here: oral pan-JAK inhibitor, 5-10 mg twice daily. The specimen was CD8+ T cells sorted from blood, collected at week 24, from a patient treated with tofacitinib. The origin of the receptors is a human donor with alopecia areata.

Notes on this clone: The same CDR3 can be traced to other DNA sequences in this sample. The rearrangement uses TRBV29-1 and TRBJ2-7; D may be TRBD2 (5 bases). CDR1 and CDR2 from the germline V gene are SQVTM and ANQGSEA. Trimming stripped 0 bases from V and 0 bases from J, with 6 bases between. The CDR3 contains 13 residues. The CDR3 DNA reads as TGCAGCGTTGAAGAGGACTCCTCCTACGAGCAGTACTTC. Translated: CSVEEDSSYEQYF.

V gene TRBV27 combines with J gene TRBJ1-5; D is possibly TRBD1 (6 bases). The germline V gene has CDR1 MNHEY and CDR2 SMNVEV (reference sequence). The CDR3 runs 14 residues. V lost 5 bases and J 1 base, leaving 9 bases between the germline ends. CDR3 bases: TGTGCCAGCAGTACAACAGGGAGCAATCAGCCCCAGCATTTT. Translating it yields CASSTTGSNQPQHF.

With respect to this clone: The sample holds other DNA sequences that translate to the same CDR3. J is TRBJ2-7 and V is TRBV5-1; 8 bases are shared with TRBD1. V gave up 0 bases and J gave up 1 base; unmatched junction bases: 0. The V gene's germline CDR1 is SGHRS and CDR2 YFSETQ. This CDR3 comprises 14 residues. CDR3 DNA: TGCGCCAGCAGCTTGGGACAGGGGTCCTACGAGCAGTACTTC. Translating gives CASSLGQGSYEQYF.

This clone has just a few counts. The chain links TRBV19 to TRBJ2-1; D possibly matches TRBD1 or TRBD2 (7 bases each). The length of the CDR3 is 15 residues. The V end lost 7 bases, the J end lost 5 bases, and 18 bases lay between the germline ends. Germline CDR1 and CDR2: LNHDA and SQIVND (reference sequence). The CDR3 DNA reads as TGTGCCAGTACCGAAAGGGGAGGGGGCCACAATGAGCAGTTCTTC. This codes for CASTERGGGHNEQFF.

In this sample, this clone turned up a few times. The CDR3 nucleotides are TGTGCCATCAGTGGGGTAGACGGTACCTACGAGCAGTACTTC. Translating it yields CAISGVDGTYEQYF. The chain uses TRBV10-3 and TRBJ2-5; D is uncertain. The J call may be in error: the DNA end matches TRBJ2-7 better. CDR1 is ENHRY and CDR2 is SYGVKD in the germline V gene. This CDR3 has 14 residues.

This chain links TRBV7-9 with TRBJ2-5; 8 positions agree with TRBD2. CDR3 length equals 15 residues. The V gene end was trimmed by 8 bases and the J gene end by 5 bases; junction bases not matched to a gene: 13. CDR1 is SEHNR, CDR2 FQNEAQ, per germline (reference sequence). CDR3 bases: TGTGCCAGCGACAACTCGGCGGGCGGGGGGGAGACCCAGTACTTC. It specifies CASDNSAGGGETQYF.

This clone was detected only a few times. V gene TRBV5-1 combines with J gene TRBJ2-1; no definite D call. CDR3 length: 16 residues. V lost 1 base, J lost 8 bases, and 19 bases lay in between. Germline lookup yields CDR1 SGHRS and CDR2 YFSETQ. CDR3 in amino acids: CASSLNPHPAADEQFF. CDR3 bases: TGCGCCAGCAGCTTGAATCCACACCCCGCGGCCGATGAGCAGTTCTTC.

For the CDR3, the DNA is TGCGCCAGCAGCTTGGCGGGACTAGCGGGGGGGTTCCAAGAGACCCAGTACTTC. This codes for CASSLAGLAGGFQETQYF. The gene calls are TRBV5-1 and TRBJ2-5, with 16 bases aligning to TRBD2. Germline CDR1 SGHRS, CDR2 YFSETQ. Trimming removed 0 bases from V and 1 base from J; junction bases left unmatched: 3. The CDR3 length is 18 residues.

Worth noting for this clone: The same CDR3 arises from other DNA sequences in this sample as well. The chain joins TRBV7-9 to TRBJ1-1; no clear D gene. Germline V CDR1 and CDR2: SEHNR, FQNEAQ (reference sequence). The CDR3 consists of 13 residues. V lost 2 bases to trimming and J lost 0 bases, with 4 bases between them. CDR3 protein: CASSLPLNTEAFF. For the CDR3, the DNA is TGTGCCAGCAGCTTACCATTGAACACTGAAGCTTTCTTT.

This clone was found a few times. The chain is built from TRBV27 and TRBJ1-2; D remains ambiguous. Germline V gives CDR1 MNHEY, CDR2 SMNVEV (reference sequence). The CDR3 runs 15 residues. The germline V and J ends were trimmed by 8 bases and 6 bases, with 22 bases remaining between them. DNA of the CDR3: TGTGCCAGCTACCTTCCCGGGCATCTTATCGATGGCTACACCTTC. Translating it yields CASYLPGHLIDGYTF.

The V call is TRBV29-1, the J call TRBJ2-7; possibly TRBD1 for D (6 bases). Germline loops: CDR1 SQVTM, CDR2 ANQGSEA. The CDR3 runs to 15 residues. V was clipped by 0 bases and J by 0 bases, with 12 bases between them. CDR3 in amino acids: CSVEDRDTDSYEQYF. The DNA for the CDR3 is TGCAGCGTTGAAGACCGGGACACAGACTCCTACGAGCAGTACTTC.

This clone was observed a handful of times. This chain links TRBV6-1 with TRBJ2-2; D could derive from TRBD1 or TRBD2 (5 bases each). V lost 10 bases and J 0 bases, leaving 9 bases between the germline ends. This CDR3 has 13 amino acids. Germline CDR1 is MNHNS and CDR2 is SASEGT. The CDR3 sequence: CATGTSNTGELFF. DNA for the CDR3: TGTGCCACCGGGACGTCGAACACCGGGGAGCTGTTTTTT.

The chain couples TRBV19 to TRBJ2-5; 9 bases agree with TRBD2. This CDR3 comprises 16 residues. Germline V gives CDR1 LNHDA, CDR2 SQIVND (reference sequence). The ends lost 7 bases at V and 5 bases at J; junction bases unmatched: 14. CDR3 in DNA: TGTGCCAGTAACCCCTCCGTAGCGGGGGCTCGGGAGACCCAGTACTTC. Its translation is CASNPSVAGARETQYF.

This clone turned up a few times. This chain uses TRBV6-1 with TRBJ2-7, with D perhaps TRBD2 (5 bases). V dropped 10 bases and J dropped 4 bases, with 17 bases sitting between them. Germline CDR1 MNHNS, CDR2 SASEGT. The length of the CDR3 is 13 residues. The CDR3 loop reads CATADYLMYEQYF. The CDR3 DNA sequence: TGTGCCACCGCTGACTATCTAATGTACGAGCAGTACTTC.

The chain couples TRBV27 to TRBJ1-1; D is undetermined. The V and J ends lost 2 bases and 5 bases respectively, with 12 bases between them. Germline-derived CDR1 and CDR2 are MNHEY and SMNVEV (reference sequence). CDR3 length: 14 residues. CDR3 bases: TGTGCCAGCAGTTTAGGGCTACCGTGGACTGAAGCTTTCTTT. The encoded protein is CASSLGLPWTEAFF.

The chain joins TRBV5-1 to TRBJ1-1; D call uncertain. The germline CDR1 and CDR2 sequences are SGHRS and YFSETQ. The germline V and J ends were trimmed by 0 bases and 1 base, with 4 bases remaining between them. The CDR3 spans 13 residues. The DNA of the CDR3 is TGCGCCAGCAGCTTGGGGGCGAACACTGAAGCTTTCTTT. It encodes CASSLGANTEAFF.

In its sample, this clone was seen a few times. The V gene is TRBV7-9, the J gene TRBJ1-2; D is perhaps TRBD1 (5 bases). CDR1 SEHNR and CDR2 FQNEAQ come from the germline V gene (reference sequence). The CDR3 length is 15 residues. Between the trimmed V and J ends, which lost 4 bases and 5 bases, there was a span of 17 bases. CDR3 amino acids: CASSSRTGPSYGYTF. The DNA of the CDR3 is TGTGCCAGCAGCTCCCGGACGGGACCCAGTTATGGCTACACCTTC.

This clone was counted between two and nine times. The V and J genes are TRBV19 and TRBJ1-6, with TRBD1 matching over 8 bases. The germline gives CDR1 LNHDA, CDR2 SQIVND (reference sequence). The CDR3 runs to 14 residues. The trim removed 3 bases at V and 9 bases at J, leaving 4 bases unmatched. The CDR3 sequence is CASSMDRESSPLHF. The CDR3 bases are TGTGCCAGTAGTATGGACAGGGAGAGTTCACCCCTCCACTTT.

The CDR3 nucleotides are TGTGCCAGCAGCTCCATGGGGCCCGGGGAGCTGTTTTTT. Residues: CASSSMGPGELFF. The chain uses TRBV13 and TRBJ2-2; the D gene is possibly TRBD1 (5 bases). CDR3 size: 13 residues. Germline CDR1 and CDR2: PRHDT and FYEKMQ (reference sequence). V was shortened by 4 bases and J by 6 bases, with 9 bases between the two germline ends. The full variable domain, completed using reference TRBV13 and TRBJ2-2, is AAGVIQSPRHLIKEKRETATLKCYPIPRHDTVYWYQQGPGQDPQFLISFYEKMQSDKGSIPDRFSAQQFSDYHSELNMSSLELGDSALYFCASSSMGPGELFFGEGSRLTVL.

This clone was detected only once. This rearrangement joins TRBV7-9 to TRBJ2-2; possibly TRBD1 for D (5 bases). The length of the CDR3 is 14 residues. Looked up from germline, CDR1 is SEHNR and CDR2 is FQNEAQ (reference sequence). V lost 3 bases and J lost 7, with 12 bases in between. This chain's CDR3 is CASSLVTGVGELFF. The CDR3 DNA follows: TGTGCCAGCAGCTTGGTAACAGGCGTCGGGGAGCTGTTTTTT.

The table lists this clone with a few counts. The sample holds other DNA sequences that translate to the same CDR3. The CDR3 region is CASSYGENTDTQYF. The CDR3 nucleotides read TGTGCCAGCAGTTACGGAGAAAACACAGATACGCAGTATTTT. The rearrangement joins TRBV6-5 to TRBJ2-3; D is uncertain. Trimming pared 2 bases from V and 2 bases from J, leaving 8 bases between. This CDR3 has 14 residues. The germline V gene encodes CDR1 MNHEY and CDR2 SVGAGI.

This rearrangement joins TRBV6-5 to TRBJ2-1, with TRBD2 matching 14 bases. Germline V gene lookup returns CDR1 MNHEY and CDR2 SVGAGI. The CDR3 is made up of 16 amino acids. Trimming at V came to 4 bases and at J to 5 bases, leaving 4 bases not matched to a gene. In DNA, the CDR3 is TGTGCCAGCAGTTGGACTAGCGGGGGGTGGGACAATGAGCAGTTCTTC. The encoded protein is CASSWTSGGWDNEQFF.

This clone was counted only a few times. The V and J genes are TRBV7-3 and TRBJ1-1, with D possibly matching TRBD1 (6 bases). The germline V gene has CDR1 SGHTA and CDR2 FQGTGA. The CDR3 extends over 14 amino acids. The V gene lost 5 bases and the J gene lost 8 bases, with 18 bases spanning the gap. CDR3 nucleotides: TGTGCCAGCAGCCTAATGGTTGGGGGCGAAGAAGCTTTCTTT. This sequence encodes CASSLMVGGEEAFF.

The rearrangement uses TRBV29-1 and TRBJ2-1; TRBD2 is a possible D gene (5 bases). Germline CDR1 SQVTM, CDR2 ANQGSEA. V was cut by 2 bases and J by 4 bases, with 9 bases left in between. The CDR3 contains 13 residues. The CDR3 region is CSVEPPGYNEQFF. The CDR3, as DNA: TGCAGCGTTGAACCTCCGGGATACAATGAGCAGTTCTTC.

This clone was seen a handful of times. The chain couples TRBV27 to TRBJ1-3; D is ambiguous. The CDR3 contains 17 residues. Germline lookup yields CDR1 MNHEY and CDR2 SMNVEV (reference sequence). Between the trimmed V and J ends, which lost 3 bases and 0 bases, there was a span of 15 bases. The CDR3 DNA is TGTGCCAGCAGTTTGCCGTTACACCCAATCTCTGGAAACACCATATATTTT. Protein sequence: CASSLPLHPISGNTIYF.

The chain is built from TRBV13 and TRBJ2-2, with 8 positions matching TRBD1. J lost 7 bases, V lost 5 bases, and 6 bases had no gene match. The germline V gene encodes CDR1 PRHDT and CDR2 FYEKMQ (reference sequence). The CDR3 consists of 14 residues. The CDR3 spells CASSTQGASGELFF. CDR3 DNA sequence: TGTGCCAGCAGCACTCAGGGGGCGAGCGGGGAGCTGTTTTTT.